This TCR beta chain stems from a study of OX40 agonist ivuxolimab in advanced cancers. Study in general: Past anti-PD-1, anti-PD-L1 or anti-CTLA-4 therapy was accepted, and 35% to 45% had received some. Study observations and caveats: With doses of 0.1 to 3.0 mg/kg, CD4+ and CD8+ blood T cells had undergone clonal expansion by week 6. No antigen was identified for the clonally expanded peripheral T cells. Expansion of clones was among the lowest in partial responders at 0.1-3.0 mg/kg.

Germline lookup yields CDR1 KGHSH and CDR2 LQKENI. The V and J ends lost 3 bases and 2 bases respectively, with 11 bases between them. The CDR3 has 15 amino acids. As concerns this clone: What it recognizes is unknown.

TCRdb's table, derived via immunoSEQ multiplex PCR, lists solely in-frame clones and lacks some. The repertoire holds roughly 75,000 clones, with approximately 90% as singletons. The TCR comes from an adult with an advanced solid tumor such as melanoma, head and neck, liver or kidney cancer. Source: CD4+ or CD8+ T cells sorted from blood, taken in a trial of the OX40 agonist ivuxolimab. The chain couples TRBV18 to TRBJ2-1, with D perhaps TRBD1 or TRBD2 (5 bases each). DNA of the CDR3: TGTGCCAGCTCACCCCCGGGACCGGCCTACAATGAGCAGTTCTTC. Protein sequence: CASSPPGPAYNEQFF. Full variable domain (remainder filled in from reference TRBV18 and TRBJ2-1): NAGVMQNPRHLVRRRGQEARLRCSPMKGHSHVYWYRQLPEEGLKFMVYLQKENIIDESGMPKERFSAEFPKEGPSILRIQQVVRGDSAAYFCASSPPGPAYNEQFFGPGTRLTVL.